The 28 T cell receptor beta chains given below trace back to one sample, sequenced in a study of glioma-infiltrating T cells. Using RNA template, CDR3s of TCR alpha and beta were amplified with iRepertoire arm-PCR. From the multiplex PCR reads, TCRdb called clonotypes with MiXCR, one entry per CDR3 protein. Of over 140,000 distinct CDR3 sequences in the sample, about two fifths were seen once. Sequences were obtained from glioma tissue, nonneoplastic brain tissue, or PBMCs (not recorded which). These receptors were obtained from a human donor with low-grade glioma or glioblastoma, undergoing nonglioma brain surgery, or in good health (not recorded which).

This clonotype was detected once. The rearrangement links TRBV7-2 to TRBJ1-1, with D perhaps TRBD1 (5 bases). Germline V gene data show CDR1 as SGHTA and CDR2 as FQGNSA. CDR3 length equals 14 residues. V was cut by 0 bases and J by 3 bases, with 8 bases left in between. The CDR3 DNA is TGTGCCAGCAGCTTAGCGGGACGATACACTGAAGCTTTCTTT. Translation: CASSLAGRYTEAFF.

The J gene is TRBJ2-7, the V gene TRBV24-1; D gene uncertain. From germline, CDR1 is KGHDR and CDR2 SFDVKD. V was shortened by 1 base and J by 1 base, with 7 bases between the two germline ends. The CDR3 consists of 14 residues. CDR3 residues: CATSDFPVSYEQYF. CDR3 nucleotide sequence: TGTGCCACCAGTGATTTCCCCGTATCCTACGAGCAGTACTTC.

The rearrangement links TRBV2 to TRBJ1-2; 7 nucleotides align to TRBD1. Trimming removed 2 bases from V and 8 bases from J; junction bases left unmatched: 5. CDR1 SNHLY and CDR2 FYNNEI come from the germline V gene. The CDR3 spans 13 residues. In nucleotides, the CDR3 is TGTGCCAGCAGTGAACGACAGGGTGTGGGCTACACCTTC. Amino acids: CASSERQGVGYTF. The full variable domain, rest sourced from reference TRBV2 and TRBJ1-2, is EPEVTQTPSHQVTQMGQEVILRCVPISNHLYFYWYRQILGQKVEFLVSFYNNEISEKSEIFDDQFSVERPDGSNFTLKIRSTKLEDSAMYFCASSERQGVGYTFGSGTRLTVV.

This clonotype was counted many times. The chain recombines TRBV7-2 with TRBJ1-4; D remains ambiguous. Looked up from germline, CDR1 is SGHTA and CDR2 is FQGNSA. The CDR3 extends over 14 amino acids. Trimming shortened V by 2 bases and J by 5 bases, and 9 bases separated the two germline ends. Here the CDR3 reads CASSLTGSNEKLFF. CDR3 nucleotides: TGTGCCAGCAGCTTAACGGGGTCCAATGAAAAACTGTTTTTT. Variable domain in full (rest from reference TRBV7-2 and TRBJ1-4): GAGVSQSPSNKVTEKGKDVELRCDPISGHTALYWYRQSLGQGLEFLIYFQGNSAPDKSGLPSDRFSAERTGGSVSTLTIQRTQQEDSAVYLCASSLTGSNEKLFFGSGTQLSVL.

The V gene is TRBV12-3 or TRBV12-4, the J gene TRBJ2-7, with a tentative D call TRBD1 (6 bases). The ends were cut back, 8 bases at V and 9 bases at J, with 20 bases in the middle. The CDR3 runs to 13 residues. CDR3 in amino acids: CASGYRASLGQYF. CDR3 bases: TGTGCCAGCGGGTACAGGGCCAGTCTAGGGCAGTACTTC.

The chain joins TRBV15 to TRBJ2-1; D uncertain. The CDR3 extends over 12 amino acids. Germline lookup yields CDR1 LNHNV and CDR2 YYDKDF (reference sequence). Trimming cost V 0 bases and J 14 bases, with 11 bases left between them. The CDR3 protein is CATSRDSSAEFF. The CDR3, as DNA: TGTGCCACCAGCAGAGATTCTTCAGCCGAGTTCTTC.

The chain is built from TRBV20-1 and TRBJ1-2, with D tentatively TRBD1 (5 bases). Germline CDR1 reads DFQATT; CDR2 reads SNEGSKA (reference sequence). Trimming removed 2 bases at V and 7 bases at J, with 14 bases between. The CDR3 is 13 amino acids. CDR3: CSARRRMGGGYTF. CDR3 nucleotide sequence: TGCAGTGCTAGAAGGAGAATGGGGGGTGGCTACACCTTC.

At least ten counts were recorded for this clonotype. This chain connects TRBV6-1 to TRBJ1-1, with a tentative D call TRBD1 (5 bases). Germline V gene data show CDR1 as MNHNS and CDR2 as SASEGT. The CDR3 covers 13 residues. The CDR3 DNA reads as TGTGTCGCCGGGGGGATTATGAACACTGAAGCTTTCTTT. Translating it yields CVAGGIMNTEAFF.

The rearrangement uses TRBV6-1 and TRBJ1-3; D is unresolved. This CDR3 contains 14 residues. The V gene's germline CDR1 is MNHNS and CDR2 SASEGT. Trimming shortened V by 7 bases and J by 1 base, and 11 bases separated the two germline ends. CDR3 amino acids: CASNIGVSGNTIYF. CDR3 bases: TGTGCCAGCAATATCGGGGTATCTGGAAACACCATATATTTT.

The rearrangement links TRBV20-1 to TRBJ1-1, with 7 bases aligning to TRBD1. The CDR3 runs to 15 residues. CDR1 is DFQATT and CDR2 is SNEGSKA in the germline V gene (reference sequence). The V and J ends lost 4 bases and 3 bases, in that order; junction bases with no gene match: 11. CDR3 in DNA: TGCAGTGCTACCTTTAGCTGGACAGGATACACTGAAGCTTTCTTT. This gives the protein CSATFSWTGYTEAFF.

V and J are TRBV27 and TRBJ2-5; unclear D gene. Germline CDR1 is MNHEY and CDR2 is SMNVEV (reference sequence). The CDR3 consists of 11 residues. V lost 5 bases and J lost 4, with 5 bases in between. The CDR3 coding sequence is TGTGCCAGCAGTAAAGGAGAGACCCAGTACTTC. It codes for CASSKGETQYF.

CDR3 loop: CASSQDGFRYEAFF. In DNA, the CDR3 is TGCGCCAGCAGCCAAGATGGGTTTCGGTATGAAGCTTTCTTT. The chain uses TRBV4-1 and TRBJ1-1; no reliable D call. The CDR3 loop spans 14 amino acids. Trimming pared 0 bases from V and 7 bases from J, leaving 12 bases between. CDR1 is MGHRA, CDR2 YSYEKL, per germline.

The V call is TRBV4-3, the J call TRBJ2-3; D remains unclear. Per germline, CDR1 LGHNA and CDR2 YSLEER. CDR3 size: 14 residues. Between the trimmed V and J ends, which lost 4 bases and 1 base, there was a span of 9 bases. The CDR3 loop reads CASSRVSGTDTQYF. The DNA for the CDR3 is TGCGCCAGCAGCCGCGTATCAGGCACAGATACGCAGTATTTT.

This clonotype was seen more than once but under ten times. This chain joins TRBV20-1 and TRBJ2-5; perhaps TRBD2 as D (7 bases). The CDR3 has 11 amino acids. Germline CDR1 DFQATT, CDR2 SNEGSKA (reference sequence). The CDR3 protein is CSSTGGETQYF. CDR3 nucleotides: TGCAGCAGCACGGGGGGCGAAACCCAGTACTTC.

The chain recombines TRBV20-1 with TRBJ2-1; TRBD1 agrees at 9 bases. Germline-derived CDR1 and CDR2 are DFQATT and SNEGSKA (reference sequence). J lost 8 bases, V lost 5 bases, and 4 bases had no gene match. The CDR3 is 12 amino acids. CDR3: CSAWDRVDEQFF. The CDR3 nucleotides are TGCAGTGCTTGGGACAGGGTGGATGAGCAGTTCTTC.

The chain couples TRBV4-3 to TRBJ2-2; D ambiguous. Germline CDR1 and CDR2: LGHNA and YSLEER. The CDR3 has 13 amino acids. The V and J ends lost 0 bases and 7 bases respectively, with 6 bases between them. CDR3 bases: TGCGCCAGCAGCCAAGACTTCAACGGGGAGCTGTTTTTT. The encoded protein is CASSQDFNGELFF.

V gene TRBV6-2 or TRBV6-3 combines with J gene TRBJ1-2, with 8 bases identical to TRBD1. V shed 5 bases and J 3 bases; nucleotides not matched to a gene: 8. Germline CDR1 and CDR2: MNHEY and SVGEGT. The CDR3 spans 15 residues. The CDR3 DNA is TGTGCCAGCAGTGAGCAGACAGGGGTGGACTATGGCTACACCTTC. Its translation is CASSEQTGVDYGYTF.

CDR3 in DNA: TGTGCCAGCAGCCGATCCGGACAAATGGAGACCCAGTACTTC. Residues: CASSRSGQMETQYF. The V call is TRBV7-9, the J call TRBJ2-5, with a possible D match to TRBD1 (5 bases). The V gene lost 5 bases and the J gene lost 5 bases, with 15 bases spanning the gap. This CDR3 is built from 14 residues. CDR1 is SEHNR, CDR2 FQNEAQ, per germline (reference sequence).

There are a few counts of this clonotype. The rearrangement links TRBV24-1 to TRBJ2-3, with D tentatively TRBD2 (5 bases). Germline values: CDR1 KGHDR, CDR2 SFDVKD. The CDR3 consists of 15 residues. V shed 4 bases and J shed 5 bases, with 15 bases lying between them. CDR3 protein: CATSDPRLAIDTQYF. The CDR3 nucleotides are TGTGCCACCAGTGACCCGCGGCTAGCTATAGATACGCAGTATTTT.

This clonotype has ten or more counts. In nucleotides, the CDR3 is TGTGCCATTACGGTCTCGGACTATGGCTACACCTTC. Amino acids: CAITVSDYGYTF. The gene calls are TRBV28 and TRBJ1-2, with D unresolved. The length of the CDR3 is 12 residues. Trimming cost V 10 bases and J 3 bases, with 12 bases left between them. Germline V CDR1 and CDR2: MDHEN, SYDVKM.

The chain recombines TRBV6-1 with TRBJ2-3; D not resolved. The CDR3 spans 13 residues. In germline, CDR1 is MNHNS, CDR2 SASEGT. V was pared by 8 bases and J by 4 bases, with 13 bases between. CDR3 bases: TGTGCCAGCGCGGCGGAGTCCTCAGATACGCAGTATTTT. It is translated as CASAAESSDTQYF.

The gene calls are TRBV19 and TRBJ2-5; no clear D gene. The V end was cut by 5 bases, the J end by 2 bases, with 12 bases between. This CDR3 is built from 14 residues. Germline V gene data show CDR1 as LNHDA and CDR2 as SQIVND (reference sequence). For the CDR3, the DNA is TGTGCCAGTAGTCATCGGACGCCACAAGAGACCCAGTACTTC. Translating gives CASSHRTPQETQYF.

This chain links TRBV12-3 or TRBV12-4 with TRBJ2-1; D gene uncertain. Trimming cost V 6 bases and J 10 bases, with 13 bases left between them. The CDR3 is 12 amino acids. As DNA, the CDR3 is TGTGCCAGCAGCCTCCCCCCATTGGAGCAGTTCTTC. It specifies CASSLPPLEQFF.

With respect to this clonotype: A much larger clonotype is one base distant, so this may be a read error. V gene TRBV27 combines with J gene TRBJ1-1; D is unresolved. V was shortened by 3 bases and J by 1 base, with 9 bases between the two germline ends. CDR1 and CDR2 from the germline V gene are MNHEY and SMNVEV (reference sequence). The CDR3 runs 14 residues. CDR3 DNA: TGTGCCAGCAGTTTGTATGGCGAGAACACTGAAGCTTTCTTT. Encoded protein: CASSLYGENTEAFF.

V and J are TRBV6-1 and TRBJ1-1; 9 bases agree with TRBD1. V shed 5 bases and J 7 bases; nucleotides not matched to a gene: 5. The CDR3 length is 13 residues. Germline assignment: CDR1 MNHNS and CDR2 SASEGT. The CDR3 nucleotides read TGTGCCAGCAGTCAACAGGGGGCGCATGAAGCTTTCTTT. This gives the protein CASSQQGAHEAFF.

This rearrangement joins TRBV4-1 to TRBJ2-1; 9 nucleotides align to TRBD2. CDR1 and CDR2 (germline): MGHRA, YSYEKL. V was clipped by 0 bases and J by 3 bases; unmatched bases: 3. The CDR3 loop spans 16 amino acids. CDR3 sequence reads: CASSQDRAGGYNEQFF. The CDR3 nucleotides read TGCGCCAGCAGCCAAGATCGAGCGGGAGGCTACAATGAGCAGTTCTTC.

The V and J genes are TRBV7-2 and TRBJ2-3, with 10 bases that match TRBD2. V was pared by 8 bases and J by 2 bases, with 4 bases of the junction left unmatched. Per the germline V gene, CDR1 is SGHTA and CDR2 is FQGNSA. This CDR3 region has 14 residues. CDR3 nucleotides: TGTGCCAGCGGAGGGACTAGCGCCACAGATACGCAGTATTTT. It codes for CASGGTSATDTQYF.

This clonotype came up a few times. The chain employs TRBV7-9 and TRBJ2-3; TRBD2 might be the D (5 bases). V lost 2 bases and J lost 5, with 11 bases in between. Per germline, CDR1 SEHNR and CDR2 FQNEAQ (reference sequence). This CDR3 spans 14 amino acids. This chain's CDR3 is CASSLPPGRDTQYF. The DNA of the CDR3 is TGTGCCAGCAGCTTACCCCCGGGGAGAGATACGCAGTATTTT.